The next 9 T cell receptor beta chains were all read from a single sample in a study of beta chain features in type 1 diabetes. Study findings and constraints: Significant though moderate, a shortening of TCRB CDR3s appeared in all four CD4+ subsets of Type 1 diabetes patients.

These TCRs' antigens remain unknown. The study reverse transcribed the entire isolated RNA, so it sequenced expressed TCRB transcripts. Only in-frame clones appear in the TCRdb table, and some are missing; sequencing was by immunoSEQ multiplex PCR. Counted here are about 160,000 clones, 8% to 9.5% occurring once; the ten biggest clones make up 0.45% to 0.55%. Sequences were obtained from central memory CD4+ T cells from blood. Receptors originate from a woman under 30 with type 1 diabetes.

This clone turned up a few times. The chain is built from TRBV5-1 and TRBJ2-1, with 11 bases lining up with TRBD2. This CDR3 comprises 17 residues. Trimming took 2 bases from V and 7 from J; bases not matched to a gene: 11. Germline V gene sequence: CDR1 SGHRS, CDR2 YFSETQ. The DNA for the CDR3 is TGCGCCAGCAGCTTAACTAGCGGGAGCTCCCGGGGTAATGAGCAGTTCTTC. This gives the protein CASSLTSGSSRGNEQFF.

A few counts support this clone. V gene TRBV5-1 combines with J gene TRBJ1-6; TRBD1 aligns across 8 bases. The J segment lost 6 bases and the V segment lost 0 bases, leaving 2 bases of the junction unmatched. From germline, CDR1 is SGHRS and CDR2 YFSETQ. There are 15 residues in the CDR3. The CDR3 sequence is CASSLGQGTNSPLHF. CDR3 sequence (DNA): TGCGCCAGCAGCTTGGGACAGGGGACTAATTCACCCCTCCACTTT. Full variable domain (missing parts from reference TRBV5-1 and TRBJ1-6): KAGVTQTPRYLIKTRGQQVTLSCSPISGHRSVSWYQQTPGQGLQFLFEYFSETQRNKGNFPGRFSGRQFSNSRSEMNVSTLELGDSALYLCASSLGQGTNSPLHFGNGTRLTVT.

This clone has just a few counts. The V and J genes are TRBV13 and TRBJ2-7; D is uncertain. The CDR3 loop spans 12 amino acids. Per germline, CDR1 PRHDT and CDR2 FYEKMQ (reference sequence). V dropped 0 bases and J dropped 4 bases, with 4 bases sitting between them. The CDR3 sequence: CASSLGAYEQYF. For the CDR3, the DNA is TGTGCCAGCAGCTTAGGTGCGTACGAGCAGTACTTC.

A few counts support this clone. V and J are TRBV4-3 and TRBJ2-7; 8 bases map to TRBD1. The trim removed 0 bases at V and 4 bases at J, leaving 8 bases unmatched. The CDR3 runs 16 residues. Looked up from germline, CDR1 is LGHNA and CDR2 is YSLEER. The CDR3 is CASSQDRTGPLYEQYF. The CDR3 nucleotides are TGCGCCAGCAGCCAAGACCGGACAGGGCCTCTGTACGAGCAGTACTTC.

This clone showed up just a few times. The DNA for the CDR3 is TGCAGCGTCCGGGACAGGGGAAGGGGCTACACCTTC. It codes for CSVRDRGRGYTF. V gene TRBV29-1 combines with J gene TRBJ1-2, with 10 bases that match TRBD1. The CDR3 has 12 amino acids. Losses at the gene ends were 6 bases for V and 8 bases for J; bases not matched to a gene: 6. CDR1 SQVTM and CDR2 ANQGSEA come from the germline V gene.

The chain combines TRBV11-2 with TRBJ1-2; TRBD1 matches 9 bases. Trimming removed 5 bases from V and 10 bases from J; junction bases left unmatched: 8. The V gene's germline CDR1 is SGHAT and CDR2 FQNNGV. The CDR3 totals 13 residues. As DNA, the CDR3 is TGTGCCAGCAGCCTAACGGACAGGGGCGACTACACCTTC. Protein sequence: CASSLTDRGDYTF.

Only a few counts were recorded for this clone. The chain recombines TRBV5-1 with TRBJ2-5; D perhaps matches TRBD2 (5 bases). From germline, CDR1 is SGHRS and CDR2 YFSETQ. With 7 bases removed from V and 5 bases from J, the gap between germline ends came to 18 bases. CDR3 size: 14 residues. CDR3 bases: TGCGCCAGCTACTCTCGGGATATTCCGGAGACCCAGTACTTC. Amino acid sequence: CASYSRDIPETQYF.

This clone was seen a few times. This chain joins TRBV5-4 and TRBJ1-1; D might be TRBD1 (6 bases). The CDR3 runs 16 residues. Trimming left V 3 bases short and J 1 base short, with 16 bases between. Germline CDR1 reads SGHNT; CDR2 reads YYREEE (reference sequence). Written as DNA, the CDR3 is TGTGCCAGCAGCTCCTCGGGGGGGCTAAAGAACACTGAAGCTTTCTTT. Residues: CASSSSGGLKNTEAFF.

This clone was seen a handful of times. V and J are TRBV5-1 and TRBJ2-3; TRBD2 matches at 9 bases. V lost 5 bases and J lost 7; bases outside the gene matches: 11. Germline V gene sequence: CDR1 SGHRS, CDR2 YFSETQ. The CDR3 runs 15 residues. The CDR3 sequence: CASRPGTSPQHTQYF. The CDR3, as DNA: TGCGCCAGCAGACCTGGGACTAGCCCACAACATACGCAGTATTTT. Based on the CDR3 plus reference TRBV5-1 and TRBJ2-3, the full variable domain is KAGVTQTPRYLIKTRGQQVTLSCSPISGHRSVSWYQQTPGQGLQFLFEYFSETQRNKGNFPGRFSGRQFSNSRSEMNVSTLELGDSALYLCASRPGTSPQHTQYFGPGTRLTVL.